The TCR beta chain described here comes from a study of cytomegalovirus exposure and HLA in healthy donors. In the case of this clone: Its antigen remains unidentified.

Findings and limits, study-wide: The productive fraction for most TCR beta V segments was about 90% or about 30% in an earlier analysis.

This CDR3 has 14 amino acids. Germline V gene lookup returns CDR1 SGDLS and CDR2 YYNGEE. V lost 3 bases and J lost 5, with 13 bases in between. Primers included in the PCR were 60 Vbeta and 13 Jbeta primers. The table came from immunoSEQ multiplex PCR; TCRdb's copy has only in-frame clones and leaves some out. The sample holds 70,000 to 100,000 clones; 80% are singletons and the top ten take approximately 2%. The specimen sequenced was PBMCs. The TCR sequence derives from a man in his late teens or twenties in good health and CMV-seronegative. The chain recombines TRBV9 with TRBJ2-3; D possibly corresponds to TRBD1 (6 bases). The CDR3 nucleotides read TGTGCCAGCAGCGCCCGGACAGAGGGAGATACGCAGTATTTT. Protein product: CASSARTEGDTQYF. Full variable domain (outside the CDR3, taken from reference TRBV9 and TRBJ2-3): DSGVTQTPKHLITATGQRVTLRCSPRSGDLSVYWYQQSLDQGLQFLIQYYNGEERAKGNILERFSAQQFPDLHSELNLSSLELGDSALYFCASSARTEGDTQYFGPGTRLTVL.